This T cell receptor (beta chain) was retrieved from a study of shared clonotypes between healthy human individuals. Trimming stripped 0 bases from V and 2 bases from J, with 12 bases between. CDR3 length equals 16 residues. Germline V gene data show CDR1 as SGHRS and CDR2 as YFSETQ. Genomic DNA from each subset was divided evenly over several immunoSEQ plates. Clones were read by immunoSEQ multiplex PCR, and TCRdb kept only the in-frame ones, dropping some. The table shows about 2.4 million clones, with 80% to 95% occurring only once. The rearrangement joins TRBV5-1 to TRBJ2-1, with D perhaps assigned TRBD1 or TRBD2 (5 bases each). The source material was naive CD4+ T cells from PBMCs. Subset in this sample: CD45RA+ positively selected. The receptor was isolated from a young man in good health. Some clones in this sample may be carry-over from other donors' samples. The CDR3 protein is CASSLDVGAAYNEQFF. For the CDR3, the DNA is TGCGCCAGCAGCTTGGATGTCGGGGCCGCCTACAATGAGCAGTTCTTC.